The 2 T cell receptor beta chains below all came from one sample that was sequenced in a study of CD8 T cells in Susac syndrome. RNA was extracted with the RNeasy kit, and a quantity of 0.5 to 1 ug was reverse transcribed using random hexamers. TCRdb analysed the immunoSEQ multiplex PCR reads with MiXCR anew, one entry per CDR3 protein. This sample has about 84,000 distinct CDR3 sequences, with just under 95% found just once. Material: CD8+ T cells from PBMCs. The receptors shown here come from a human donor in good health.

This clonotype was counted only a few times. The chain recombines TRBV12-3 or TRBV12-4 with TRBJ2-1; D assignment may be TRBD1 or TRBD2 (6 bases each). Between the trimmed V and J ends, which lost 0 bases and 4 bases, there was a span of 10 bases. The CDR3 spans 15 residues. The CDR3 DNA sequence: TGTGCCAGCAGTTTAGCGGGGGGCCCTTACAATGAGCAGTTCTTC. This encodes CASSLAGGPYNEQFF.

This chain links TRBV5-1 with TRBJ2-3, with D perhaps matching TRBD2 (5 bases). From germline, CDR1 is SGHRS and CDR2 YFSETQ. The CDR3 is made up of 15 amino acids. Deletions cut 0 bases from V and 0 bases from J, with 8 bases between. Here the CDR3 reads CASSLGAASTDTQYF. The CDR3 DNA follows: TGCGCCAGCAGCTTGGGAGCGGCTAGCACAGATACGCAGTATTTT.